The rows below give T cell receptor beta chains drawn from one sample of a study of blood T cell repertoires in COVID-19. TCRdb's copy holds only in-frame clones and misses some; the assay was immunoSEQ multiplex PCR. The sample holds around 700,000 clones, 75% to 90% seen once. Sequences were obtained from peripheral blood. The receptors stem from a woman between 18 and 29 years old with acute or convalescent COVID-19. The CDR3 runs from the conserved cysteine through the conserved F or W. A D gene is named only where the DNA matches it firmly. Size tells how often a clone was seen (once, few, many) or the class of an expanded clone, and some rows leave it out.

J: TRBJ1-4; D: -; V: TRBV6-5; size: -; DNA: TGTGCCAGCAGTTACTCGGCTGTTGAAAAACTGTTTTTT; CDR3: CASSYSAVEKLFF
J: TRBJ2-2; D: -; V: TRBV19; size: -; DNA: TGTGCCAGTAGTGGTCAGGGGTACACCGGGGAGCTGTTTTTT; CDR3: CASSGQGYTGELFF
J: TRBJ1-2; D: -; V: TRBV19; size: -; DNA: TGTGCCAGTAGTATAGACGGGGGAATTGGGTATGGCTACACCTTC; CDR3: CASSIDGGIGYGYTF
J: TRBJ1-5; D: -; V: TRBV5-1; size: -; DNA: TGCGCCAGCAGCCTGGATGGGAGTCAGCCCCAGCATTTT; CDR3: CASSLDGSQPQHF
J: TRBJ2-7; D: TRBD1; V: TRBV3-1/TRBV3-2; size: -; DNA: TGTGCCAGCAGCACCCGGGACAGTCCCTACGAGCAGTACTTC; CDR3: CASSTRDSPYEQYF
J: TRBJ2-5; D: TRBD2; V: TRBV5-4; size: -; DNA: TGTGCCAGCAGCCTAGACCAGCGGGAGATACAAGAGACCCAGTACTTC; CDR3: CASSLDQREIQETQYF
J: TRBJ2-2; D: -; V: TRBV28; size: -; DNA: TGTGCCAGCTCCCAGGTCACCGGGGAGCTGTTTTTT; CDR3: CASSQVTGELFF
J: TRBJ2-2; D: TRBD1; V: TRBV14; size: -; DNA: TGTGCCAGCAGCCACAGGACAGGTCTGTCTACCGGGGAGCTGTTTTTT; CDR3: CASSHRTGLSTGELFF
J: TRBJ2-5; D: -; V: TRBV19; size: -; DNA: TGTGCCAGCAGGGGAGGGACGGAGACCCAGTACTTC; CDR3: CASRGGTETQYF
J: TRBJ1-2; D: TRBD1; V: TRBV6-1; size: -; DNA: TGTGCCAGCAGTGAAGCGCAGGGGGCGTCCGGCTACACCTTC; CDR3: CASSEAQGASGYTF
J: TRBJ1-6; D: TRBD1; V: TRBV27; size: few; DNA: TGTGCCAGCAGTCGACAGGGGGAATTGGTAATTTATAATTCACCCCTCCACTTT; CDR3: CASSRQGELVIYNSPLHF
J: TRBJ1-6; D: -; V: TRBV6-5; size: -; DNA: TGTGCGGCCTGGGGGGGAAACTATAATTCACCCCTCCACTTT; CDR3: CAAWGGNYNSPLHF
J: TRBJ1-4; D: -; V: TRBV2; size: -; DNA: TGTGCCAGCAGTCGCCCAGGGTTTACGGGAAAACTGTTTTTT; CDR3: CASSRPGFTGKLFF
J: TRBJ1-1; D: -; V: TRBV6-1; size: -; DNA: TGTGCCAGCAGTGAAGTAGGAGACGCCGTGAACACTGAAGCTTTCTTT; CDR3: CASSEVGDAVNTEAFF
J: TRBJ1-2; D: TRBD1; V: TRBV10-3; size: -; DNA: TGTGCCATCAATGGACAGGATGGGTTTGTGGATGGCTACACCTTC; CDR3: CAINGQDGFVDGYTF
J: TRBJ2-1; D: -; V: TRBV12-3/TRBV12-4; size: -; DNA: TGTGCCAGCAGTTTAGAGCTTGGGCCGAGGCAGTTCTTC; CDR3: CASSLELGPRQFF
J: TRBJ2-7; D: TRBD1; V: TRBV30; size: -; DNA: TGTGCCTGGACCCTTGGACAGGGCGTTATATACTTC; CDR3: CAWTLGQGVIYF
J: TRBJ2-2; D: TRBD1; V: TRBV5-4; size: -; DNA: TGTGCCAGCAGCACAGGACAGGGCGGAGGGGACACCGGGGAGCTGTTTTTT; CDR3: CASSTGQGGGDTGELFF
J: TRBJ1-2; D: TRBD1; V: TRBV11-2; size: -; DNA: TGTGCCAGCAGCCCCCCGGGACAGGGGTATGGCTACACCTTC; CDR3: CASSPPGQGYGYTF
J: TRBJ2-7; D: TRBD1; V: TRBV5-6; size: once; DNA: TGTGCCAGCAGCTTGGGGGGACAGGGGTTCTACGAGCAGTACTTC; CDR3: CASSLGGQGFYEQYF
J: TRBJ1-2; D: -; V: TRBV7-8; size: -; DNA: TGTGCCAGCAGCTTAGGACCAGGCTTCTTCTATGGCTACACCTTC; CDR3: CASSLGPGFFYGYTF
J: TRBJ1-4; D: TRBD1; V: TRBV4-2; size: -; DNA: TGTGCCAGCAGCCTCTCCGGGACAGGGTCCGAAAAACTGTTTTTT; CDR3: CASSLSGTGSEKLFF
J: TRBJ2-1; D: -; V: TRBV7-3; size: -; DNA: TGTGCCAGCAGCTTTTTCCCTCAGGGCTCTTACAATGAGCAGTTCTTC; CDR3: CASSFFPQGSYNEQFF
J: TRBJ1-6; D: -; V: TRBV2; size: -; DNA: TGTGCCAGCATGAGAGGCCGGAGGAATTCACCCCTCCACTTT; CDR3: CASMRGRRNSPLHF
J: TRBJ1-2; D: -; V: TRBV27; size: -; DNA: TGTGCCAGCAGCTTGAGCCTTACAGGAGTCTATGGCTACACCTTC; CDR3: CASSLSLTGVYGYTF
J: TRBJ1-1; D: -; V: TRBV19; size: -; DNA: TGTGCCAGTAGTATACGGTCGACTGAAGCTTTCTTT; CDR3: CASSIRSTEAFF
J: TRBJ2-3; D: -; V: TRBV5-1; size: few; DNA: TGCGCCAGCAGCACCCGGGACACAGATACGCAGTATTTT; CDR3: CASSTRDTDTQYF
J: TRBJ1-6; D: TRBD1; V: TRBV10-2; size: -; DNA: TGCGCCAGCAGTGCCGGGACAGCCTATTCACCCCTCCACTTT; CDR3: CASSAGTAYSPLHF
J: TRBJ2-7; D: -; V: TRBV19; size: -; DNA: TGTGCCAGTAGTATTCTGCCCGGGGTTGGGCAGTACTTC; CDR3: CASSILPGVGQYF